The 12 T cell receptor beta chains given below trace back to one sample, sequenced in a study of shared T cell receptors in the human thymus. This table comes from immunoSEQ multiplex PCR, and its TCRdb copy is limited to in-frame clones, with some not included. The data hold 450,000 to 650,000 clones, with more than 75% observed a single time. These data also formed part of another study, on human thymus T cells.

Sequencing was done on a sample of thymocytes. The receptors stem from a boy under two years old with a congenital heart defect.

J is TRBJ2-5 and V is TRBV28; 10 nucleotides align to TRBD2. The CDR3 sequence is 16 residues long. CDR1 is MDHEN, CDR2 SYDVKM, per germline. J was trimmed by 2 bases and V by 3 bases; bases with no gene match: 6. CDR3 nucleotides: TGTGCCAGCAGTTTTGTACTAGCGGGAACGCAAGAGACCCAGTACTTC. Its protein is CASSFVLAGTQETQYF.

Worth noting for this clone: One end of the junction is discordant with germline, which a read error may explain. The V and J genes are TRBV7-9 and TRBJ2-2; 10 bases agree with TRBD1. From germline, CDR1 is SEHNR and CDR2 FQNEAQ (reference sequence). The CDR3 is made up of 17 amino acids. The CDR3 DNA is TGTGCCAGCAGCCTAGCCGGGACAGGGGTTGGCACCGGGGAGCTGTTTTTT. Amino acids: CASSLAGTGVGTGELFF.

The CDR3 nucleotides are TGTGCCACCAGCAGAGATTTGAGGATAGACACTGAAGCTTTCTTT. Translated: CATSRDLRIDTEAFF. This rearrangement joins TRBV15 to TRBJ1-1; D remains unclear. CDR1 is LNHNV and CDR2 is YYDKDF in the germline V gene (reference sequence). The ends were cut back, 0 bases at V and 3 bases at J, with 11 bases in the middle. This CDR3 has 15 amino acids.

CDR3 DNA: TGTGCCAGCAGTATTCAGGGCAGGGCCAAAAACATTCAGTACTTC. Residues: CASSIQGRAKNIQYF. The chain uses TRBV27 and TRBJ2-4; a weak D match, TRBD1 (5 bases). Germline V CDR1 and CDR2: MNHEY, SMNVEV (reference sequence). V lost 5 bases to trimming and J lost 1 base, with 12 bases between them. The CDR3 contains 15 residues.

This sequence joins TRBV10-2 and TRBJ1-1; 8 bases match TRBD1. V was clipped by 7 bases and J by 4 bases; unmatched bases: 11. The CDR3 is 15 amino acids. Looked up from germline, CDR1 is WSHSY and CDR2 is SAAADI. The CDR3 DNA follows: TGCGCCAGCATGCGCTTGGACAGGGTGTCCACTGAAGCTTTCTTT. It codes for CASMRLDRVSTEAFF.

The chain has TRBV12-5 and TRBJ2-5; the match to TRBD1 covers 7 bases. V was clipped by 8 bases and J by 3 bases; unmatched bases: 9. CDR3 size: 14 residues. The germline CDR1 and CDR2 sequences are LGHNT and FRNRAP. The CDR3 loop is CASSSRGQEETQYF. The DNA of the CDR3 is TGTGCTAGTTCCAGCCGAGGACAGGAAGAGACCCAGTACTTC.

V gene TRBV25-1 combines with J gene TRBJ2-7; D possibly corresponds to TRBD1 (6 bases). Trimming cost V 5 bases and J 2 bases, with 16 bases left between them. This CDR3 spans 15 amino acids. Looked up from germline, CDR1 is MGHDK and CDR2 is SYGVNS. The CDR3 reads CASSPPRGNPYEQYF. Written as DNA, the CDR3 is TGTGCCAGCAGTCCTCCCAGGGGAAACCCCTACGAGCAGTACTTC.

CDR3 DNA sequence: TGTGCCAGCAGTTCCCCCGGGTACGAGCAGTACTTC. Its translation is CASSSPGYEQYF. The genes are TRBV27 and TRBJ2-7; D unclear. Germline V gene data show CDR1 as MNHEY and CDR2 as SMNVEV (reference sequence). CDR3 length equals 12 residues. Deletions cut 4 bases from V and 4 bases from J, with 8 bases between.

This rearrangement joins TRBV18 to TRBJ1-1, with D maybe TRBD1 (5 bases). V lost 3 bases, J lost 3 bases, and 17 bases lay in between. CDR1 is KGHSH and CDR2 is LQKENI in the germline V gene. The CDR3 loop spans 16 amino acids. Here the CDR3 reads CASSPRRTPRDTEAFF. The CDR3 DNA reads TGTGCCAGCTCACCGAGAAGGACACCTCGGGACACTGAAGCTTTCTTT.

This clone has a handful of counts. The chain is built from TRBV19 and TRBJ1-3; the match to TRBD1 covers 9 bases. Germline V lookup: CDR1 LNHDA, CDR2 SQIVND (reference sequence). This CDR3 comprises 15 residues. The J segment lost 2 bases and the V segment lost 7 bases, leaving 6 bases of the junction unmatched. The CDR3 DNA reads TGTGCCAGTAACCAAAGGACAGGGGCTGGAAACACCATATATTTT. It is translated as CASNQRTGAGNTIYF.

The chain combines TRBV27 with TRBJ2-3; possible D gene TRBD1, 6 bases. CDR3 length: 17 residues. Germline CDR1 is MNHEY and CDR2 is SMNVEV (reference sequence). The V gene lost 2 bases and the J gene lost 1 base, with 16 bases spanning the gap. CDR3 in amino acids: CASSLGSEGDRTDTQYF. The CDR3, as DNA: TGTGCCAGCAGTTTAGGCAGCGAGGGGGACCGCACAGATACGCAGTATTTT.

This chain links TRBV5-6 with TRBJ1-5, with 10 bases matching TRBD1. V shed 3 bases, J shed 0 bases, and the junction held 12 bases outside the gene matches. The CDR3 sequence is 19 residues long. From germline, CDR1 is SGHDT and CDR2 YYEEEE. Here the CDR3 reads CASSWDEDRGNYSNQPQHF. The CDR3 DNA reads as TGTGCCAGCAGCTGGGACGAGGACAGGGGGAATTATAGCAATCAGCCCCAGCATTTT.